Below, 3 T cell receptor beta chains from the same sample are listed, as sequenced in a study of blood T cell repertoires in COVID-19. Profiling relied on immunoSEQ multiplex PCR, and the TCRdb table lists in-frame clones only, not all of them. The sample records about 240,000 clones, about four fifths being singletons. Sequencing was carried out using peripheral blood. The source is a man aged 50 or older with acute or convalescent COVID-19.

This chain connects TRBV6-5 to TRBJ2-7; 9 bases are a match to TRBD2. The CDR3 covers 15 residues. Looked up from germline, CDR1 is MNHEY and CDR2 is SVGAGI. V lost 6 bases and J lost 2; bases outside the gene matches: 8. CDR3 region: CASSPGLALAYEQYF. CDR3 nucleotide sequence: TGTGCCAGCAGCCCGGGACTAGCTCTGGCCTACGAGCAGTACTTC.

The chain employs TRBV30 and TRBJ1-4; TRBD1 is a possible D gene (5 bases). The CDR3 extends over 12 amino acids. Trimming stripped 3 bases from V and 6 bases from J, with 8 bases between. Germline lookup yields CDR1 GTSNPN and CDR2 SVGIG (reference sequence). As DNA, the CDR3 is TGTGCCTGGAGCATACAGGATGAAAAACTGTTTTTT. Encoded protein: CAWSIQDEKLFF. Using reference TRBV30 and TRBJ1-4 for the parts outside the CDR3, the full variable domain is SQTIHQWPATLVQPVGSPLSLECTVEGTSNPNLYWYRQAAGRGLQLLFYSVGIGQISSEVPQNLSASRPQDRQFILSSKKLLLSDSGFYLCAWSIQDEKLFFGSGTQLSVL.

V and J are TRBV6-8 and TRBJ1-4; D not certain. CDR3 length: 11 amino acids. Germline loops: CDR1 MNHGY, CDR2 SAAAGT. V was trimmed by 7 bases and J by 5 bases, leaving 5 bases between them. The CDR3, as DNA: TGTGCCAGCATTCAAAATGAAAAACTGTTTTTT. Protein product: CASIQNEKLFF.